Below, 23 T cell receptor beta chains from the same sample are listed, as sequenced in a study of T cell clonality in common variable immunodeficiency. Measured with immunoSEQ multiplex PCR; TCRdb has only the in-frame clones, and not every one. Sampling found around 57,000 clones, none seen once. Material for sequencing was peripheral blood mononuclear cells. The receptors here all came from a person aged 18 to 75 in good health.

About this clone itself: From the germline J gene comes the end of the CDR3, since the read stops 3 residues before it. The chain couples TRBV18 to TRBJ1-2, with 7 bases lining up with TRBD1. CDR1 and CDR2 from the germline V gene are KGHSH and LQKENI. The CDR3 has 16 residues. CDR3 protein: CASSGSGTALSYDYTF. CDR3 DNA (partial): TGTGCCAGCTCAGGTTCCGGGACAGCCCTCTCCTACGAC. Supplemented by reference TRBV18 and TRBJ1-2, the full variable domain reads NAGVMQNPRHLVRRRGQEARLRCSPMKGHSHVYWYRQLPEEGLKFMVYLQKENIIDESGMPKERFSAEFPKEGPSILRIQQVVRGDSAAYFCASSGSGTALSYDYTFGSGTRLTVV.

Points on this clone: The observed sequence ends 3 residues before the CDR3 terminus, with the missing tail filled in from the germline J gene. V is TRBV2 and J is TRBJ1-2; 9 bases line up with TRBD1. Germline lookup yields CDR1 SNHLY and CDR2 FYNNEI. The CDR3 runs to 15 residues. J was trimmed by 6 bases and V by 4 bases; bases with no gene match: 9. Partial CDR3 DNA: TGTGCCAGCAGTGGCGGACAGGGGCGGTATAATGGC. This translates into CASSGGQGRYNG. The whole CDR3 sequence is CASSGGQGRYNGYTF. Drawing the rest from reference TRBV2 and TRBJ1-2, the complete variable domain is EPEVTQTPSHQVTQMGQEVILRCVPISNHLYFYWYRQILGQKVEFLVSFYNNEISEKSEIFDDQFSVERPDGSNFTLKIRSTKLEDSAMYFCASSGGQGRYNGYTFGSGTRLTVV.

This clone was picked up many times. This chain's CDR3 is CASSNGTAPYEQYF. The covered CDR3 bases are TGTGCCAGCAGCAACGGGACAGCCCCCTACGAG. V usage is TRBV7-9 and J usage is TRBJ2-7, with 7 positions matching TRBD1. The CDR3 end is not reached by the read, which stops 3 residues before it; the germline J gene fills it in. CDR1 is SEHNR, CDR2 FQNEAQ, per germline (reference sequence). The trim removed 5 bases at V and 2 bases at J, leaving 6 bases unmatched. The CDR3 spans 14 residues.

This clone was picked up many times. The missing CDR3 end, 3 residues past where the read stops, is filled in from the germline J gene. The chain employs TRBV5-1 and TRBJ2-5; 10 bases fit TRBD1. The CDR3 runs 15 residues. The V segment lost 4 bases and the J segment 2 bases; nucleotides outside the gene matches: 5. Germline V gene lookup returns CDR1 SGHRS and CDR2 YFSETQ. Incomplete CDR3 DNA: TGCGCCAGCAGCCGAGGGACAGGGGATCAAGAGACC. Its protein is CASSRGTGDQET. The complete CDR3 reads CASSRGTGDQETQYF. Together with reference TRBV5-1 and TRBJ2-5, the CDR3 gives the full variable domain: KAGVTQTPRYLIKTRGQQVTLSCSPISGHRSVSWYQQTPGQGLQFLFEYFSETQRNKGNFPGRFSGRQFSNSRSEMNVSTLELGDSALYLCASSRGTGDQETQYFGPGTRLLVL.

This clone was observed at least ten times. The read ends 3 residues shy of where the CDR3 ends; the end is completed using the germline J gene. J is TRBJ1-1 and V is TRBV5-1; a possible D gene is TRBD1 (5 bases). CDR1 is SGHRS, CDR2 YFSETQ, per germline. This CDR3 has 15 amino acids. Deletions cut 3 bases from V and 1 base from J, with 13 bases between. Partial CDR3 DNA: TGCGCCAGCAGCTCAGCGCCGAGGGGGAACACTGAA. Translation gives CASSSAPRGNTE. The whole CDR3 protein reads CASSSAPRGNTEAFF.

This clone was seen many times. With the read ending 3 residues before the CDR3 end, the germline J gene is used to fill in that end. This chain joins TRBV20-1 and TRBJ2-1; 8 positions agree with TRBD2. Germline V CDR1 and CDR2: DFQATT, SNEGSKA (reference sequence). J lost 2 bases, V lost 4 bases, and 4 bases had no gene match. The CDR3 is 14 amino acids. The covered CDR3 bases are TGCAGTGCTACAATAGCGGGGCCCTACAATGAG. Its protein is CSATIAGPYNE. The whole CDR3 reads CSATIAGPYNEQFF.

This clone was detected many times. Read data end 3 residues before the CDR3 end; the end is taken from the germline J gene. This chain joins TRBV30 and TRBJ1-3; D is undetermined. This CDR3 has 14 amino acids. Germline-derived CDR1 and CDR2 are GTSNPN and SVGIG (reference sequence). V gave up 0 bases and J gave up 2 bases, with 8 bases separating them. The DNA read from the CDR3 is TGTGCCTGGAGTGTAGGTAGGGCTGGAAACACC. The encoded protein is CAWSVGRAGNT. The entire CDR3 reads CAWSVGRAGNTIYF.

This clone was counted at least ten times. The observed sequence ends 3 residues before the CDR3 terminus, with the missing tail filled in from the germline J gene. The chain carries TRBV6-1 and TRBJ1-5; 7 bases match TRBD1. The germline gives CDR1 MNHNS, CDR2 SASEGT. This CDR3 has 14 amino acids. V gave up 2 bases and J gave up 5 bases; unmatched junction bases: 3. CDR3 in amino acids: CASSELGQYQPQHF. The DNA read from the CDR3 is TGTGCCAGCAGTGAACTGGGACAGTATCAGCCC.

This clone was observed many times. The read ends 3 residues early relative to the CDR3; the germline J gene fills the gap. The genes are TRBV12-3 or TRBV12-4 and TRBJ2-1; 13 nucleotides match TRBD2. V was pared by 3 bases and J by 6 bases, with 2 bases of the junction left unmatched. The CDR3 has 15 amino acids. This chain's CDR3 is CASSFGLAGVNEQFF. The sequenced CDR3 bases are TGTGCCAGCAGTTTCGGACTAGCGGGAGTCAATGAG.

This clone was seen ten or more times. The read ends 3 residues shy of where the CDR3 ends; the end is completed using the germline J gene. This chain joins TRBV7-2 and TRBJ1-2; perhaps TRBD1 as D (5 bases). This CDR3 contains 14 residues. Germline V lookup: CDR1 SGHTA, CDR2 FQGNSA. The V end was cut by 10 bases, the J end by 2 bases, with 17 bases between. CDR3 DNA, as far as it was read: TGTGCCACCCAGATTGCCCGGGGGAACTATGGC. This codes for CATQIARGNYG. The complete CDR3 protein is CATQIARGNYGYTF.

At least ten counts were recorded for this clone. Partial CDR3 DNA: TGTGCCAGCAGTGAAGGGCAGGTCGAA. Amino acids: CASSEGQVE. The full-length CDR3 reads as CASSEGQVEAFF. The chain recombines TRBV6-1 with TRBJ1-1; D gene unclear. Coverage ceases 3 residues before the CDR3 finishes, and the germline J gene fills in the end. Germline lookup yields CDR1 MNHNS and CDR2 SASEGT. The CDR3 is made up of 12 amino acids.

This clone has ten or more counts. The CDR3 end is not reached by the read, which stops 3 residues before it; the germline J gene fills it in. The chain has TRBV6-2 or TRBV6-3 and TRBJ1-2; D is possibly TRBD1 (6 bases). Germline V lookup: CDR1 MNHEY, CDR2 SVGEGT. This CDR3 has 13 amino acids. The covered CDR3 bases are TGTGCCAGCAGTTACTGGGCAGGGGACGGC. Its translation is CASSYWAGDG. In full, the CDR3 reads CASSYWAGDGYTF.

This clone has more than one count but fewer than ten. The read comes to an end 3 residues before the CDR3 does, leaving the germline J gene to fill in the end. V usage is TRBV18 and J usage is TRBJ2-7; TRBD1 matches at 7 bases. The CDR3 is 14 residues long. Germline V gene data show CDR1 as KGHSH and CDR2 as LQKENI. Trimming removed 2 bases from V and 3 bases from J; junction bases left unmatched: 4. The CDR3 loop reads CASSPWQGDYEQYF. The sequenced part of the CDR3 DNA is TGTGCCAGCTCACCATGGCAGGGGGACTACGAG.

This clone was seen many times. Read sequence stops 3 residues before the CDR3 end, and the germline J gene provides the missing end. The chain links TRBV4-1 to TRBJ2-7; no definite D call. The CDR3 contains 14 residues. V lost 0 bases and J lost 3, with 9 bases in between. Germline values: CDR1 MGHRA, CDR2 YSYEKL. The sequenced CDR3 bases are TGCGCCAGCAGCCAAGAAACAGCCTACTACGAG. Its protein is CASSQETAYYE. The entire CDR3 reads CASSQETAYYEQYF.

The table lists this clone with many counts. The read ends 3 residues shy of where the CDR3 ends; the end is completed using the germline J gene. The chain employs TRBV5-6 and TRBJ2-7; D is unresolved. This CDR3 comprises 15 residues. V lost 0 bases, J lost 3 bases, and 13 bases lay in between. CDR1 is SGHDT, CDR2 YYEEEE, per germline. The CDR3 region is CASSLGSIPIYEQYF. Partial CDR3 DNA: TGTGCCAGCAGCTTGGGGTCTATACCTATCTACGAG. Filled out from reference TRBV5-6 and TRBJ2-7, the complete variable domain reads DAGVTQSPTHLIKTRGQQVTLRCSPKSGHDTVSWYQQALGQGPQFIFQYYEEEERQRGNFPDRFSGHQFPNYSSELNVNALLLGDSALYLCASSLGSIPIYEQYFGPGTRLTVT.

This clone showed up many times. The sequenced fragment ends 3 residues before the CDR3 boundary, so the rest is inferred from the germline J gene. This sequence joins TRBV7-2 and TRBJ2-7, with no clear D. Looked up from germline, CDR1 is SGHTA and CDR2 is FQGNSA. There are 12 residues in the CDR3. Between the trimmed V and J ends, which lost 0 bases and 4 bases, there was a span of 4 bases. CDR3 in amino acids: CASSLAAYEQYF. The CDR3 bases that were read are TGTGCCAGCAGCTTAGCGGCTTACGAG.

The table lists this clone with many counts. The CDR3 end is not reached by the read, which stops 3 residues before it; the germline J gene fills it in. The rearrangement uses TRBV20-1 and TRBJ2-7, with D tentatively TRBD2 (6 bases). The CDR3 contains 12 residues. With 6 bases removed from V and 5 bases from J, the gap between germline ends came to 14 bases. The V gene's germline CDR1 is DFQATT and CDR2 SNEGSKA (reference sequence). CDR3 region: CSAASAGNEQYF. CDR3 DNA (partial): TGCAGTGCCGCGAGCGCGGGGAACGAG.

This clone was observed a handful of times. The read is 3 residues too short to cover the CDR3 end, so that end is filled in from the germline J gene. The chain joins TRBV6-2 or TRBV6-3 to TRBJ1-2; D is undetermined. This CDR3 has 16 residues. The germline CDR1 and CDR2 sequences are MNHEY and SVGEGT. The sequenced part of the CDR3 DNA is TGTGCCAGCAGTTCAGGACTAGCGGGAGGTCCAGATACC. Its protein is CASSSGLAGGPDT. The full CDR3 protein reads CASSSGLAGGPDTYTF.

This clone was seen at least ten times. From the germline J gene comes the end of the CDR3, since the read stops 3 residues before it. V is TRBV29-1 and J is TRBJ2-5; 8 nucleotides line up with TRBD1. The germline CDR1 and CDR2 sequences are SQVTM and ANQGSEA. J was trimmed by 5 bases and V by 7 bases; bases with no gene match: 9. This CDR3 contains 13 residues. The CDR3: CSGRGPVMETQYF. The sequenced CDR3 bases are TGCAGCGGCAGGGGGCCAGTTATGGAGACC.

This clone was detected many times. The CDR3 end lies 3 residues beyond the end of the read and is filled in from the germline J gene. The chain is built from TRBV30 and TRBJ1-4, with TRBD1 matching over 9 bases. CDR1 is GTSNPN and CDR2 is SVGIG in the germline V gene (reference sequence). CDR3 length: 14 residues. With V trimmed by 8 bases and J by 7 bases, 11 bases remained unmatched. The CDR3 DNA, read in part, is TGTGCCGGGGAGGCGGGACAGGGAGTTGAAAAA. It is translated as CAGEAGQGVEK. The entire CDR3 protein is CAGEAGQGVEKLFF.

This clone was observed many times. The CDR3 end is not reached by the read, which stops 3 residues before it; the germline J gene fills it in. The rearrangement links TRBV7-2 to TRBJ2-3, with 9 bases aligning to TRBD2. Trimming took 5 bases from V and 2 from J; bases not matched to a gene: 5. The CDR3 is 15 residues long. Germline V gene sequence: CDR1 SGHTA, CDR2 FQGNSA. The part of the CDR3 DNA that was read is TGTGCCAGCAGCCCCTTAGCGGGAGTCACAGATACG. Translation: CASSPLAGVTDT. The whole CDR3 protein is CASSPLAGVTDTQYF. The variable domain in full, with the rest retrieved from reference TRBV7-2 and TRBJ2-3, is GAGVSQSPSNKVTEKGKDVELRCDPISGHTALYWYRQSLGQGLEFLIYFQGNSAPDKSGLPSDRFSAERTGGSVSTLTIQRTQQEDSAVYLCASSPLAGVTDTQYFGPGTRLTVL.

This clone was counted many times. The sequenced fragment ends 3 residues before the CDR3 boundary, so the rest is inferred from the germline J gene. J is TRBJ2-3 and V is TRBV5-1, with 12 bases identical to TRBD2. Germline V gene sequence: CDR1 SGHRS, CDR2 YFSETQ. The CDR3 contains 17 residues. V dropped 3 bases and J dropped 6; count of bases not matched to a gene: 11. CDR3 in amino acids: CASSSLQTSGSRDTQYF. The covered CDR3 bases are TGCGCCAGCAGCTCCCTCCAGACTAGCGGGAGTCGCGATACG.

This clone occurred many times. The missing CDR3 end, 3 residues past where the read stops, is filled in from the germline J gene. The chain joins TRBV19 to TRBJ1-2; 8 bases line up with TRBD1. The V segment lost 3 bases and the J segment 2 bases; nucleotides outside the gene matches: 5. The CDR3 runs 15 residues. The germline V gene encodes CDR1 LNHDA and CDR2 SQIVND (reference sequence). The part of the CDR3 DNA that was read is TGTGCCAGTAGTATGGGGGACAGGAGGAACTATGGC. It encodes CASSMGDRRNYG. The full CDR3 is CASSMGDRRNYGYTF.